A single sample is the source of the 16 T cell receptor beta chains below, sequenced in a study of blood T cells in healthy people across ages. Together with a sample-barcoded 5' primer, a J-beta primer mix was included in a second PCR lasting roughly 6 to 12 cycles. One entry per CDR3 protein results from TCRdb running MiXCR on the 5' RACE reads. The sample lists over a million distinct CDR3 sequences; 59% were seen once. The sample comprised blood. The receptors were gathered from a man aged 18 to 29 in good health.

The genes are TRBV12-3 or TRBV12-4 and TRBJ2-2; tentative D call: TRBD1 (5 bases). The V gene lost 7 bases and the J gene lost 4 bases, with 22 bases spanning the gap. The CDR3 runs 17 residues. As DNA, the CDR3 is TGTGCCAGCATAGGGGCTACGGACCCAAGACCCACCGGGGAGCTGTTTTTT. Its protein product is CASIGATDPRPTGELFF.

This clonotype was observed a handful of times. CDR3: CASSREGLNTEAFF. Here the CDR3 DNA reads TGTGCCAGCTCACGAGAGGGGTTGAACACTGAAGCTTTCTTT. The J gene is TRBJ1-1, the V gene TRBV18, with D possibly matching TRBD1 (5 bases). The CDR3 length is 14 residues. Germline CDR1 and CDR2: KGHSH and LQKENI. Trimming removed 4 bases at V and 0 bases at J, with 9 bases between.

This clonotype has more than one count but fewer than ten. The chain joins TRBV4-2 to TRBJ2-7; a weak D match, TRBD2 (5 bases). V shed 1 base and J shed 3 bases, with 7 bases lying between them. The germline V gene has CDR1 LGHNA and CDR2 YNFKEQ. This CDR3 has 13 amino acids. CDR3 bases: TGTGCCAGCAGCCAAGGGGAGTACTACGAGCAGTACTTC. It yields the protein CASSQGEYYEQYF.

This clonotype was seen once. V is TRBV5-1 and J is TRBJ2-6, with 12 bases aligning to TRBD1. Germline lookup yields CDR1 SGHRS and CDR2 YFSETQ. V shed 1 base, J shed 4 bases, and the junction held 9 bases outside the gene matches. This CDR3 comprises 19 residues. The CDR3: CASSLLEGQGAPGANVLTF. The CDR3 coding sequence is TGCGCCAGCAGCTTGTTGGAGGGACAGGGGGCTCCCGGGGCCAACGTCCTGACTTTC.

V is TRBV20-1 and J is TRBJ2-7; D is undetermined. The CDR3 is 10 amino acids. Germline lookup yields CDR1 DFQATT and CDR2 SNEGSKA (reference sequence). V dropped 6 bases and J dropped 0 bases, with 3 bases sitting between them. This chain's CDR3 is CSATSYEQYF. The CDR3 region has the DNA TGCAGTGCGACCTCCTACGAGCAGTACTTC.

This clonotype came up a few times. V is TRBV20-1 and J is TRBJ2-5, with D uncertain. TRBJ2-7 matches the DNA end more closely, so the J call is doubtful. The CDR3 is 16 residues long. Germline V gene data show CDR1 as DFQATT and CDR2 as SNEGSKA (reference sequence). CDR3 nucleotide sequence: TGCAGTGCTAGAGATTTTTTGACGGTGCCAGCCCACGAGCAGTACTTC. Protein sequence: CSARDFLTVPAHEQYF.

The chain carries TRBV20-1 and TRBJ2-4; D is uncertain. Between the trimmed V and J ends, which lost 2 bases and 1 base, there was a span of 18 bases. The CDR3 contains 17 residues. Germline V gene data show CDR1 as DFQATT and CDR2 as SNEGSKA (reference sequence). CDR3 in DNA: TGCAGTGCTAGAACCCCCGGAGCCGGGCTGGCCAAAAACATTCAGTACTTC. Translated, it gives CSARTPGAGLAKNIQYF.

V gene TRBV21-1 combines with J gene TRBJ2-5; the table's D call TRBD1 went unverified against the DNA. The closer fit of TRBJ2-7 to the DNA end suggests the J call may be wrong. TRBV21-1 is listed as a pseudogene. This CDR3 spans 15 amino acids. The CDR3 coding sequence is TGTGCCAGCAGCAAAGAGAAGGCGACAGGGGCCGAGCAGTACTTC. It codes for CASSKEKATGAEQYF.

The J gene is TRBJ1-2, the V gene TRBV3-1, with D possibly being TRBD1 (5 bases). This CDR3 is built from 13 residues. In germline, CDR1 is LGHDT, CDR2 YNNKEL (reference sequence). V gave up 2 bases and J gave up 4 bases, with 8 bases separating them. The DNA of the CDR3 is TGTGCCAGCAGCCAAACTGACAGCTATGGCTACACCTTC. Translation gives CASSQTDSYGYTF.

The chain links TRBV4-3 to TRBJ2-3; the D gene is possibly TRBD2 (6 bases). The germline V gene encodes CDR1 LGHNA and CDR2 YSLEER. V was shortened by 2 bases and J by 4 bases, with 25 bases between the two germline ends. This CDR3 region has 19 residues. The CDR3 DNA is TGCGCCAGCAGCCAAACGATGACTAGAGGCAGAATTAGCGCAGATACGCAGTATTTT. This translates into CASSQTMTRGRISADTQYF.

CDR3 sequence reads: CASSPPYGDWSVRDTQYF. CDR3 coding DNA: TGCGCCAGCAGCCCGCCCTATGGCGACTGGTCCGTAAGGGATACGCAGTATTTT. The rearrangement joins TRBV5-1 to TRBJ2-3; D ambiguous. Germline V gene sequence: CDR1 SGHRS, CDR2 YFSETQ. CDR3 size: 18 residues. V lost 4 bases to trimming and J lost 6 bases, with 27 bases between them.

This clonotype came up once. This chain connects TRBV20-1 to TRBJ1-2; D is ambiguous. The CDR3 totals 8 residues. The germline V gene has CDR1 DFQATT and CDR2 SNEGSKA (reference sequence). In DNA, the CDR3 is TGCGGCGCTGGGGGCTACACCTTC. It codes for CGAGGYTF.

This rearrangement joins TRBV9 to TRBJ1-1; D is ambiguous. Germline loops: CDR1 SGDLS, CDR2 YYNGEE. Trimming took 2 bases from V and 1 from J, leaving 6 bases between them. The CDR3 consists of 13 residues. CDR3 in amino acids: CASSVASNTEAFF. The CDR3 DNA follows: TGTGCCAGCAGCGTCGCATCGAACACTGAAGCTTTCTTT.

This rearrangement joins TRBV4-1 to TRBJ1-6; possible D gene TRBD1, 5 bases. CDR1 is MGHRA and CDR2 is YSYEKL in the germline V gene. Trimming stripped 3 bases from V and 1 base from J, with 13 bases between. CDR3 length: 17 residues. CDR3 in DNA: TGCGCCAGCAGCCAGTTGGGCCGGGGGTCCTATAATTCACCCCTCCACTTT. Protein: CASSQLGRGSYNSPLHF.

This rearrangement joins TRBV12-5 to TRBJ2-1; D assignment may be TRBD1 or TRBD2 (6 bases each). The germline V gene encodes CDR1 LGHNT and CDR2 FRNRAP. V was clipped by 0 bases and J by 3 bases, with 15 bases between them. There are 17 residues in the CDR3. CDR3 region: CASGLVTGGSSYNEQFF. The DNA of the CDR3 is TGTGCTAGTGGTTTGGTAACCGGGGGCTCGAGCTACAATGAGCAGTTCTTC.

V gene TRBV12-3 or TRBV12-4 combines with J gene TRBJ2-1; D not certain. The CDR3 spans 13 residues. Trimming took 9 bases from V and 4 from J, leaving 13 bases between them. The CDR3 region has the DNA TGTGCCAGTCAGTTTGAAGCTTACAATGAGCAGTTCTTC. Translating gives CASQFEAYNEQFF.